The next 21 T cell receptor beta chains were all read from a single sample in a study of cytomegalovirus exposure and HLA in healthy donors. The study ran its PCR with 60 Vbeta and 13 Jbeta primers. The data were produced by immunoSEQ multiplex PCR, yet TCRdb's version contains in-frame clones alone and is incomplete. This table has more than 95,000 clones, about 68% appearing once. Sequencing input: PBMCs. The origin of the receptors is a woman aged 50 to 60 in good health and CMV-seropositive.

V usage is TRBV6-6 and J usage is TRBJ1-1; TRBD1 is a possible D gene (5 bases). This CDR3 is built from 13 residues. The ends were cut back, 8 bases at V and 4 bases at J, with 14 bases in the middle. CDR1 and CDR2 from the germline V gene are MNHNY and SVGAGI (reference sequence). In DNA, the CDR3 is TGTGCCAGCGCAATGATGGGGGGCACTGAAGCTTTCTTT. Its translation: CASAMMGGTEAFF.

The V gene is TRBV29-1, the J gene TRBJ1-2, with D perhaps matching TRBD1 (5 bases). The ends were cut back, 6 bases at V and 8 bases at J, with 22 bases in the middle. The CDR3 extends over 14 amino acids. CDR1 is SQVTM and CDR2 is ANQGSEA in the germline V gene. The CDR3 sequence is CSVVLMGGRRGYTF. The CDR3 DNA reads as TGCAGCGTCGTTCTCATGGGGGGACGGAGGGGCTACACCTTC.

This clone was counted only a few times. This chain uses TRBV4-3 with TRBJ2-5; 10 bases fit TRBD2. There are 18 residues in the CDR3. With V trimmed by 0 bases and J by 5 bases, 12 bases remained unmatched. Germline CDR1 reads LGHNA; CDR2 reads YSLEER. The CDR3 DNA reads TGCGCCAGCAGCCAAGATGTAAGCGGGGGGGCCCGAGGGGAGACCCAGTACTTC. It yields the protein CASSQDVSGGARGETQYF.

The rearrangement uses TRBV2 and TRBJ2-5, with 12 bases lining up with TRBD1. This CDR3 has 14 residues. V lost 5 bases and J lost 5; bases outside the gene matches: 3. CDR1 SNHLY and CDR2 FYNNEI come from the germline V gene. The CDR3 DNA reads TGTGCCAGCAGTAGGGACAGGGGGCAGGAGACCCAGTACTTC. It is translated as CASSRDRGQETQYF.

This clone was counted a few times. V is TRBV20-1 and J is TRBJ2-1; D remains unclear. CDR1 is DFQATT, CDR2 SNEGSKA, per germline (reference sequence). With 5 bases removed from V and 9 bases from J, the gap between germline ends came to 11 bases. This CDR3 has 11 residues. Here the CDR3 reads CSAPTPGEQFF. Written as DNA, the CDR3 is TGCAGTGCTCCCACGCCCGGTGAGCAGTTCTTC.

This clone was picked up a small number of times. The CDR3, as DNA: TGTGCCAGCAGCCCCGCCGGCGGGAGCTCCTACAATGAGCAGTTCTTC. It yields the protein CASSPAGGSSYNEQFF. The chain carries TRBV9 and TRBJ2-1, with 7 nucleotides matching TRBD2. V shed 4 bases, J shed 0 bases, and the junction held 7 bases outside the gene matches. In germline, CDR1 is SGDLS, CDR2 YYNGEE. This CDR3 comprises 16 residues.

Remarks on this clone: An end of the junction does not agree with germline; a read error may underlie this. CDR3 region: CASNQDSARVGEKLFF. CDR3 coding DNA: TGCGCCAGCAACCAAGATTCGGCCAGGGTCGGTGAAAAACTGTTTTTT. The genes are TRBV4-3 and TRBJ1-4; D may be TRBD1 (5 bases). Germline CDR1 and CDR2: LGHNA and YSLEER. This CDR3 has 16 amino acids.

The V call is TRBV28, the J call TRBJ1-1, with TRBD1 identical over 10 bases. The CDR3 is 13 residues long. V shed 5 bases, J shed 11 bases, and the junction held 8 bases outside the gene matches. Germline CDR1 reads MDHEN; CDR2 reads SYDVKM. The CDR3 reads CASSIPGQGYAFF. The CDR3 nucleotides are TGTGCCAGCAGTATACCGGGACAGGGGTATGCTTTCTTT.

In DNA form, the CDR3 reads TGTGCCAGCAGCAGAGGACAGGGCGTCGTTACGACGACTGAAGCTTTCTTT. Amino acids: CASSRGQGVVTTTEAFF. The chain uses TRBV11-2 and TRBJ1-1; 8 bases fit TRBD1. V lost 5 bases, J lost 5 bases, and 16 bases stayed unmatched. This CDR3 contains 17 residues. Germline V lookup: CDR1 SGHAT, CDR2 FQNNGV.

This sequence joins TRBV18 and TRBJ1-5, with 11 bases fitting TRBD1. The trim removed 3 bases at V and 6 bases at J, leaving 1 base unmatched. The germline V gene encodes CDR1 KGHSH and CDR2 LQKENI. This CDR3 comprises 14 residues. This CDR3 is CASSPGQGGQPQHF. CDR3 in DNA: TGTGCCAGCTCACCGGGACAGGGGGGTCAGCCCCAGCATTTT. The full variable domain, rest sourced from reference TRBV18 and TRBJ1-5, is NAGVMQNPRHLVRRRGQEARLRCSPMKGHSHVYWYRQLPEEGLKFMVYLQKENIIDESGMPKERFSAEFPKEGPSILRIQQVVRGDSAAYFCASSPGQGGQPQHFGDGTRLSIL.

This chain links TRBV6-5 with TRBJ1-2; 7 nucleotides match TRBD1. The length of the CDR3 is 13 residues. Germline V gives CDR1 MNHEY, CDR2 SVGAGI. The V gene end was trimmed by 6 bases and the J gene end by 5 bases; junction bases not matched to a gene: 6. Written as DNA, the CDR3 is TGTGCCAGCAGACCACAGGGGAATTATGGCTACACCTTC. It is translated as CASRPQGNYGYTF.

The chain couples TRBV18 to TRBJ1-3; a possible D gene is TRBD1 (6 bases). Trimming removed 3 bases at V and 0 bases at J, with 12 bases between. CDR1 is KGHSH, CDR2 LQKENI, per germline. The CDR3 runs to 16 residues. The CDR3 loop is CASSPNPDSSGNTIYF. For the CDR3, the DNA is TGTGCCAGCTCACCTAACCCGGACAGCTCTGGAAACACCATATATTTT.

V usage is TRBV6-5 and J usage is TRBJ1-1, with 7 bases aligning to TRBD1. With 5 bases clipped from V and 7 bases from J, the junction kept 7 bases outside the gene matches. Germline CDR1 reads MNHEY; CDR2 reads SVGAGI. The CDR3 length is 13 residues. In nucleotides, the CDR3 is TGTGCCAGCAGTGAAGGGGGCCCCTTTGAAGCTTTCTTT. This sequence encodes CASSEGGPFEAFF.

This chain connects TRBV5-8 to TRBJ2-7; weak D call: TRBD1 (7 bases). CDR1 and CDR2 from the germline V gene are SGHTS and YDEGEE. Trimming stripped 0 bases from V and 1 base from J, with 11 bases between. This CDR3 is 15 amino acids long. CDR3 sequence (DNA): TGTGCCAGCAGCTTGGGCCCAGGGGGGTCCTACGAGCAGTACTTC. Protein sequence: CASSLGPGGSYEQYF.

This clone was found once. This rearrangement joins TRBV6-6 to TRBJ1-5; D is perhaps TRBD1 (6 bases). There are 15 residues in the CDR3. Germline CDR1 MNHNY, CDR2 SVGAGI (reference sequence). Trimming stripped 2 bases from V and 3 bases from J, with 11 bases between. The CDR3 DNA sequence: TGTGCCAGCAGTTACCACGGACAGACCAATCAGCCCCAGCATTTT. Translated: CASSYHGQTNQPQHF.

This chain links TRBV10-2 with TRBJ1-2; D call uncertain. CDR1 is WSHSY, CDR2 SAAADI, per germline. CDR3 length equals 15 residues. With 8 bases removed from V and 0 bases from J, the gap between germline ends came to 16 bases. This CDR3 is CASRPSAASNYGYTF. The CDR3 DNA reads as TGCGCCAGCCGGCCAAGCGCAGCTTCTAACTATGGCTACACCTTC.

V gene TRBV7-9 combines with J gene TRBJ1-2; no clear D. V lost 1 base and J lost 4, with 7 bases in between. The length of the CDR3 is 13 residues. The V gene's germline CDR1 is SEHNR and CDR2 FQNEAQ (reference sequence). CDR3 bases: TGTGCCAGCAGCTTAGATACAGTCTATGGCTACACCTTC. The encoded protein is CASSLDTVYGYTF.

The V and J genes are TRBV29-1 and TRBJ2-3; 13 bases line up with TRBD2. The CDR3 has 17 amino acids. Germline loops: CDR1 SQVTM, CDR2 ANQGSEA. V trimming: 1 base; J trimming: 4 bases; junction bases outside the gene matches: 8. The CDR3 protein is CSVEVGLAGRVPDTQYF. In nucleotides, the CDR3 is TGCAGCGTTGAAGTGGGACTAGCGGGAAGGGTGCCAGATACGCAGTATTTT.

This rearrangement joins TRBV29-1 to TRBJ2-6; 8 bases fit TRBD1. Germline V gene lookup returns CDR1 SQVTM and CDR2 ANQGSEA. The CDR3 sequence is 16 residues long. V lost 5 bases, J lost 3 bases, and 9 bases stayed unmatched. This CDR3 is CSVKNRGAVGANVLTF. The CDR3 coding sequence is TGCAGCGTTAAAAACAGGGGGGCGGTTGGGGCCAACGTCCTGACTTTC. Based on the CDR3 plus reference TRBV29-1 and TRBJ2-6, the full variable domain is SAVISQKPSRDICQRGTSLTIQCQVDSQVTMMFWYRQQPGQSLTLIATANQGSEATYESGFVIDKFPISRPNLTFSTLTVSNMSPEDSSIYLCSVKNRGAVGANVLTFGAGSRLTVL.

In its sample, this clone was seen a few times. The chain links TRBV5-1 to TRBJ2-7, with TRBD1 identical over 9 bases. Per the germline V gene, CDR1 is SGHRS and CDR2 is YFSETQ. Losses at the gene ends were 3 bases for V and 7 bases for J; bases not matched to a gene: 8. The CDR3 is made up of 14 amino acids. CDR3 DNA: TGCGCCAGCAGCTGGGGACAGGGAATGAGGGAGCAGTACTTC. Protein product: CASSWGQGMREQYF.

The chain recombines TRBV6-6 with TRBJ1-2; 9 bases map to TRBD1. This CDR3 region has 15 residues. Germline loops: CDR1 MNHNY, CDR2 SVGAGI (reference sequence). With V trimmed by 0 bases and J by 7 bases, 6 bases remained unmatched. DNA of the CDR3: TGTGCCAGCAGTTACTCGGGACAGGGTGAGATTGGCTACACCTTC. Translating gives CASSYSGQGEIGYTF.